This T cell receptor (beta chain) originates from a study of cytomegalovirus exposure and HLA in healthy donors (dated 2017 in TCRdb). Describing the broader study: In an earlier analysis of some 610 of the donors, 276 Gb of sequence data and approximately 120 million unique TCR beta sequences from about 179 million T cells were reported. The study used immunosequencing to profile the T cell repertoires of approximately 640 subjects and linked those repertoires to cytomegalovirus serostatus. The study aimed to test whether cataloging public T cell receptors could reveal signatures of past pathogen exposure. A later analysis re-examined previously published TCR beta repertoires from roughly 720 donors and added high-resolution HLA genotyping to investigate patterns of TCR occurrence. The later analysis used no new phenotypic data to find candidate immune exposures, relying instead on TCR beta sequences and their occurrence across donors. Of the approximately 400 genotyped donors, more than 75% were placed in the genetic ancestry cluster associated with self-reported Caucasian donors. High-throughput TCR immunosequencing, statistical association of individual TCRs with disease status, and machine learning were combined to predict cytomegalovirus infection status. In addition to the first cohort of 650 to 800 subjects, a separate validation cohort of approximately 130 different subjects was used. Because of strong linkage in the cohort, 5 or 6 DR-DQ haplotypes were treated as single units for association and clustering. In a later genetic analysis, genome-wide SNP genotypes for about three fifths of the roughly 670 donors were used, and that subset was treated as a discovery cohort. An early release that covered about 600 HLA-typed donors contained 250 to 350 gigabases of sequencing data and about 93 million unique TCR sequences. All discovery cohort repertoires had been generated on a single sequencing platform. Donor age, sex, ethnicity and CMV serostatus were collected together with the repertoire data. On average, roughly 250,000 unique TCR beta nucleotide sequences were sequenced per donor among a few hundred genotyped donors of the cohort, with about 19% of those sequences being non-productive. HLA typing included class I and class II loci at four-digit resolution. To decide whether each TCR beta V gene segment behaved as functional or pseudogenic, an earlier analysis of approximately 590 of the donors relied on high-throughput TCR beta sequencing. Typing coverage varied by locus: about 629-630 donors for A, B, C, DRB1 and DQB1; roughly 520 for DQA1; nearly 610 for DPA1; 450 to 480 for DPB1. Broad study findings and their caveats: Several of the top co-occurrence clusters appeared to be linked to parvovirus B19, influenza, CMV and Epstein-Barr virus, according to a later analysis. The cohort was sequenced for TCR beta chains only, and without alpha or paired-chain data the features that could be detected were limited. The study listed 150 to 200 TCR beta chains as associated with cytomegalovirus. Seventeen rarely observed V segments, including chromosome 9 orphons, were excluded from the earlier analysis of about 610 of the donors because counts were too low. Sequencing depth was assumed to be roughly uniform across donors in the presence/absence analyses, though that assumption may not hold. HLA typing was unavailable for some donors at each locus, so association tests used only the typed subset. In a later analysis, the rate of TCR association differed among HLA loci, with DRB1 alleles having the most associated TCRs and HLA-C alleles having the fewest. At a false discovery rate of 0.05, a later analysis linked 15,000 to 20,000 TCR beta sequences to specific HLA alleles. Broadly in line with IMGT annotations, most TCR beta V segments showed up in productive rearrangements about 87% or about 30% of the time in an earlier analysis of roughly 590 of the donors. CMV serostatus was the only immune exposure information available for the cohort. In a later genetic analysis, fewer N-insertions in productive TCRs were reported among donors in an Asian-associated ancestry cluster than the approximately 670-donor mean. The 87-base-pair reads could not distinguish some IMGT-functional V segments, including TRBV6-2 and TRBV6-3, so those segments were excluded. The classifier was reported to diagnose cytomegalovirus status with high specificity and sensitivity in both the original cohort and the validation cohort. A further reported finding was that TCR beta sequences accurately predicted the HLA-A and HLA-B alleles for most subjects in the first cohort. In vitro tests confirmed that a few of the cytomegalovirus-associated TCR beta chains recognize cytomegalovirus antigens. Most TCR sequences were observed very rarely across donors, whereas some public TCRs were present in many individuals. A cluster of highly shared sequence variants was judged likely to be a technical artifact of the sequencing pipeline. Correlated functional status among segregating V segments might reflect linkage disequilibrium, but an unknown experimental factor could not be ruled out. When HLA alleles, especially DR and DQ, strongly co-occurred, TCR associations were difficult to assign to individual alleles. V-gene and J-gene trimming of TCR beta chains was associated with a missense DCLRE1C variant in a later genetic analysis, and the association was replicated in an independent cohort. According to the authors, the approach could potentially be generalized to other disease states and immunological phenotypes. A later analysis found that most CMV-associated TCR beta chains appeared HLA-restricted, with HLA associations seemingly driven largely by CMV exposure. A later analysis found that HLA-associated TCR beta chains were more clonally expanded and had lower generation probabilities than equally common non-associated chains.

The cohort comprised 666 healthy bone marrow donors. Cohort members were all nominally healthy when sampled, although unrecorded immune exposures were likely present. The donor tested CMV seropositive, placing the donor among the 250 to 300 seropositive members of the cohort. A peripheral blood sample was provided by each donor, and peripheral blood mononuclear cells were used for TCR beta sequencing. The Qiagen DNeasy Blood Extraction Kit was used to extract genomic DNA from the blood cell samples. Preparation of the library involved the immunoSEQ multiplex PCR assay. For the multiplex PCR, a mixture combining 60 forward primers for TCR Vbeta segments and 13 reverse primers for TCR Jbeta segments was used. Amplification of the CDR3 region of rearranged TCR beta genes was performed with a multiplex PCR assay on genomic DNA. The amplified TCR beta libraries were sequenced on the Illumina HiSeq System as 87-base-pair reads. Turning to the authors' computational methods: A later analysis tallied tens of millions of unique TCR beta chains across the 700 or so repertoires, and approximately 12 million of those chains were shared by two or more donors. A nearest-neighbor algorithm error-corrected the raw reads and collapsed the reads into unique sequences, merging closely related sequences to remove PCR and sequencing errors. Alignment of CDR3 sequences to IMGT reference sequences was used to assign V, D and J gene segments. For a sequence to be retained, at least a six-nucleotide match to both a V gene segment and a J gene segment was required. Rearrangements were classified as productive when the CDR3 lacked stop codons and remained in frame with V and J, and all other rearrangements were classified as non-productive. Following IMGT convention, CDR3 was defined as the stretch from the second conserved V-encoded cysteine up to the conserved J-encoded phenylalanine. Sequences without an unambiguous match to a single V gene segment were excluded from the earlier analysis of several hundred of the donors. An earlier analysis of some 610 of the donors called V segments functional above 56.7% productive rearrangements and segregating when the between-donor standard deviation exceeded 5%. A statistical classification framework was built to diagnose cytomegalovirus status from the catalog of TCR beta chain sequences. V and J gene assignment, in a later analysis, came from comparing TCR nucleotide sequences with IMGT/GENE-DB human TR gene sequences. Using the TCRdist pipeline, a later analysis assigned CDR3 sequences along with most-parsimonious VDJ recombination scenarios. A later analysis defined each TCR beta chain by its CDR3 amino acid sequence plus V-gene family, and excluded reads lacking a unique V-gene family. As a way to deal with suspected cross-contamination and a sequencing artifact, a later analysis dropped approximately 590 nucleotide sequences that were highly shared and had low generation probability. In a later analysis, a clonal expansion index was calculated for each public chain from normalized within-repertoire ranks of inferred template counts. Generation probabilities in a later analysis came from a VDJ recombination model fitted to out-of-frame rearrangements, and those results were checked against IGoR. Hypergeometric tests were used in a later analysis to score TCR-TCR, TCR-HLA and TCR-CMV co-occurrence, with a repertoire-size bias correction applied to the TCR pairs. A later analysis estimated false discovery rates by permuting HLA or CMV assignments 20 times. In a later analysis, co-occurring TCRs were grouped using DBSCAN, and TCRdist sequence similarity was added for clustering within HLA-allele-positive subsets. Co-occurrence clustering excluded repertoires with fewer than 30,000 or more than 120,000 public chains, plus five with anomalous nucleotide sharing. The table comes from immuneACCESS by way of TCRdb, which keeps in-frame sequences with V and J called. Part of the clones is missing from these tables; in studies checked, under half for an unresolved V gene and the rest for unknown reasons. V and J calls and clone size follow that table, whereas D and trimming were derived from the DNA. The sample includes roughly 87,000 clones, with about 76% observed a single time. The top ten clonotypes cover 14% to 15% of the sample.

Looking up the germline V gene yields CDR1 SGHDN and CDR2 FVKESK. The CDR3 measures 18 amino acids from cysteine to phenylalanine. Solely the CDR3 DNA is kept, with 54 bases framed from the first base. From V the trimming removes 0 bases and from J it removes 5 bases, while the gene matches leave 10 bases of the junction unaccounted for. Comments on this clone: The specificity of this receptor is unknown. No per-base quality is available; no much larger clone lies one base away.

Sample: PBMCs. The TCR comes from a woman aged 40 to 50 in good health and CMV-seropositive. The chain couples TRBV14 to TRBJ2-2; 9 middle bases align to TRBD2. The DNA reads as follows: TGTGCCAGCAGCCAAGATGTAAGAAGCGGGAGGCGGACCGGGGAGCTGTTTTTT. It is translated as CASSQDVRSGRRTGELFF.